This TCR beta chain originates from a study of shared clonotypes between healthy human individuals. The repertoire was sequenced with immunoSEQ multiplex PCR; TCRdb's copy has only in-frame clones and lacks some. The data hold some 2,000,000 clones, with 90% to 96% observed a single time. Study-level findings and limits: It was the few donors that limited the genetic and exposure-history diversity represented.

Trimming removed 5 bases at V and 1 base at J, with 6 bases between. The CDR3 totals 14 residues. Germline V gene lookup returns CDR1 SGHTA and CDR2 FQGNSA. A word on this clone: Antigen: not known.

This sequence was found in a man aged 18 to 29 in good health. Sequencing used naive CD4+ T cells sorted from blood. Subset reported: CD45RA+ positively selected. This sequence joins TRBV7-2 and TRBJ2-6; D unresolved. The CDR3 spells CASSPDSGANVLTF. Here the CDR3 DNA reads TGTGCCAGCAGCCCTGATTCTGGGGCCAACGTCCTGACTTTC. Based on the CDR3 plus reference TRBV7-2 and TRBJ2-6, the full variable domain is GAGVSQSPSNKVTEKGKDVELRCDPISGHTALYWYRQSLGQGLEFLIYFQGNSAPDKSGLPSDRFSAERTGGSVSTLTIQRTQQEDSAVYLCASSPDSGANVLTFGAGSRLTVL.